The entry that follows covers one T cell receptor beta chain sequence. The clone's antigen remains unknown. No base quality values were provided; no much bigger clone lies one nucleotide off. Library preparation employed the immunoSEQ multiplex PCR assay. For the multiplex PCR, a mixture combining 60 forward primers for TCR Vbeta segments and 13 reverse primers for TCR Jbeta segments was used. The CDR3 region of rearranged TCR beta genes was amplified from genomic DNA by a multiplex PCR assay. Amplified TCR beta libraries were sequenced as 87-base-pair reads on the Illumina HiSeq System. In the original analysis: Across the roughly 670 repertoires, a later analysis counted tens of millions of unique TCR beta chains, approximately 10 million of which were shared by at least two donors. A nearest-neighbor algorithm error-corrected the raw reads and collapsed the reads into unique sequences, merging closely related sequences to remove PCR and sequencing errors. V, D and J gene segments were assigned by aligning CDR3 sequences to IMGT reference sequences. Each retained sequence needed at least a six-nucleotide match to both a V gene segment and a J gene segment. Rearrangements were classified as productive when the CDR3 lacked stop codons and remained in frame with V and J, and all other rearrangements were classified as non-productive. Following IMGT convention, CDR3 was defined as the stretch from the second conserved V-encoded cysteine to the conserved J-encoded phenylalanine. The earlier analysis of about 590 of the donors excluded sequences that lacked an unambiguous match to a single V gene segment. An earlier analysis of several hundred of the donors classified V segments as functional when productive rearrangements were above 56.7% and as segregating when the standard deviation between donors was above 5%. A statistical classification framework was built for diagnosing cytomegalovirus status from the catalog of TCR beta chain sequences. V and J gene assignment, in a later analysis, came from comparing TCR nucleotide sequences with IMGT/GENE-DB human TR gene sequences. The TCRdist pipeline was used in a later analysis to assign CDR3 sequences and most-parsimonious VDJ recombination scenarios. In a later analysis, each TCR beta chain was defined by its CDR3 amino acid sequence together with its V-gene family, and reads without a unique V-gene family were excluded. In a later analysis, 450 to 600 highly shared, low-generation-probability nucleotide sequences were removed to address suspected cross-contamination and a sequencing artifact. In a later analysis, a clonal expansion index for each public chain was calculated from normalized within-repertoire ranks of inferred template counts. In a later analysis, generation probabilities were computed using a VDJ recombination model fitted to out-of-frame rearrangements, and the results were checked against IGoR. A later analysis scored TCR-TCR, TCR-HLA and TCR-CMV co-occurrence with hypergeometric tests, applying a repertoire-size bias correction to TCR pairs. False discovery rates were estimated in a later analysis by permuting HLA or CMV assignments 20 times. In a later analysis, co-occurring TCRs were grouped with DBSCAN, and TCRdist sequence similarity was added when clustering was performed within HLA-allele-positive subsets. For co-occurrence clustering, repertoires with fewer than 30,000 or more than 120,000 public chains were excluded, along with five repertoires with anomalous nucleotide sharing. TCRdb holds this immuneACCESS table with in-frame rearrangements only. Some clones are missing; in checked studies, unresolved V genes explain under half, and the rest has no known cause. That table is the source of V, J and clone size, and D and trimming were worked out from the DNA. Here the sample has approximately 120,000 clones; around 74% occur a single time. The ten largest account for roughly 3.1% of the sample.

The data stem from a study of cytomegalovirus exposure and HLA in healthy donors (dated by TCRdb to about 2017). Some background on the complete study: An earlier analysis of some 600 of the donors reported 276 Gb of sequence data and about 120 million unique TCR beta sequences obtained from around 170 million T cells. The study aimed to test whether signatures of past pathogen exposure could be identified by cataloging public T cell receptors. The genetic ancestry cluster associated with self-reported Caucasian donors included 81% of the roughly 400 genotyped donors. Every repertoire in the discovery cohort had been generated on one and the same sequencing platform. An earlier analysis of some 500 of the donors applied high-throughput TCR beta sequencing to assess whether each TCR beta V gene segment acted as functional or pseudogenic. In the later analysis, no new phenotypic data were used to find candidate immune exposures; instead, reliance was placed on TCR beta sequences and their occurrence across donors. A later analysis re-analyzed previously published TCR beta repertoires from 500 to 700 donors and added high-resolution HLA genotyping to study TCR occurrence patterns. HLA typing covered class I and class II loci at four-digit resolution. The study combined high-throughput TCR immunosequencing, statistical association of individual TCRs with disease status, and machine learning to predict cytomegalovirus infection status. A later genetic analysis took genome-wide SNP genotypes for about 65% of the 666 donors and used that subset as a discovery cohort. The number of typed donors differed by locus: about 629-630 for A, B, C, DRB1 and DQB1; approximately 540 for DQA1; over 600 for DPA1; and around 450 for DPB1. Using immunosequencing, the study profiled T cell repertoires from fewer than 700 subjects and related those repertoires to cytomegalovirus serostatus. Four to six DR-DQ haplotypes were handled as single units for association and clustering, since linkage in the cohort was strong. Alongside the repertoire data, information on donor age, sex, ethnicity and CMV serostatus was compiled. Approximately 300 gigabases of sequencing data and around 88 million unique TCR sequences made up an early release that covered nearly 650 HLA-typed donors. On average, about 240,000 unique TCR beta nucleotide sequences were sequenced per donor among more than 350 genotyped donors of the cohort, with around 19% of those sequences being non-productive. A separate validation cohort of over 95 different subjects was used in addition to the approximately 700-subject first cohort.

The germline V gene gives CDR1 as ENHRY and CDR2 as SYGVKD. The CDR3 contains 16 residues, cysteine and phenylalanine counted. Only the CDR3 portion is preserved as DNA: 48 bases, with reading frame beginning at the first base. Trimming accounts for 3 bases at V and 3 bases at J, while the number of junction bases matched to no gene is 4. The research as a whole found: A cluster of highly shared sequence variants was judged likely to represent a technical artifact of the sequencing pipeline. At a false discovery rate of 0.05, a later analysis linked approximately 18,000 TCR beta sequences to specific HLA alleles. Because HLA typing was unavailable for some donors at each locus, only the typed subset was used in association tests. In an earlier analysis of fewer than 700 of the donors, most TCR beta V segments appeared in productive rearrangements about 87% or about 30% of the time, broadly matching IMGT annotations. The authors suggested that the approach could potentially be generalized to other disease states and immunological phenotypes. Strong co-occurrence of HLA alleles, especially DR and DQ, made assigning TCR associations to individual alleles difficult. The cohort was sequenced for TCR beta chains only, and without alpha or paired-chain data the features that could be detected were limited. An association between a missense DCLRE1C variant and V-gene and J-gene trimming of TCR beta chains was found in a later genetic analysis and replicated in an independent cohort. A further reported finding was that TCR beta sequences accurately predicted the HLA-A and HLA-B alleles for most subjects in the first cohort. Linkage disequilibrium might explain the correlated functional status among segregating V segments, but an unknown experimental factor could not be ruled out. Presence/absence analyses assumed roughly uniform sequencing depth across donors, an assumption that may not hold. Some IMGT-functional V segments, including TRBV6-2 and TRBV6-3, could not be distinguished by the 87-base-pair reads and were therefore excluded. The study gave a list of about 170 TCR beta chains associated with cytomegalovirus. Because counts were too low, under 20 rarely observed V segments, including chromosome 9 orphons, were left out of the earlier analysis of several hundred of the donors. According to a later analysis, most CMV-associated TCR beta chains appeared to be HLA-restricted, and the HLA associations seemed to be driven largely by CMV exposure. The classifier was reported to diagnose cytomegalovirus status with high specificity and sensitivity in both the original cohort and the validation cohort. For the cohort, immune exposure information was limited to CMV serostatus. Most TCR sequences were observed very rarely across donors, whereas some public TCRs were present in many individuals. A later genetic analysis reported fewer N-insertions in productive TCRs among donors in an Asian-associated ancestry cluster than the roughly 720-donor mean. A later analysis found that TCR association rates varied across HLA loci, with DRB1 alleles showing the most associated TCRs and HLA-C alleles the fewest. In vitro tests confirmed that a few of the cytomegalovirus-associated TCR beta chains recognize cytomegalovirus antigens. A later analysis reported that several top co-occurrence clusters appeared linked to parvovirus B19, influenza, CMV and Epstein-Barr virus. In a later analysis, HLA-associated TCR beta chains were found to be more clonally expanded and to have lower generation probabilities than equally common non-associated chains.

The cohort was made up of hundreds of healthy bone marrow donors. Cohort members were all nominally healthy when sampled, although unrecorded immune exposures were likely present. The donor was CMV seronegative and was included in the group of a few hundred seronegative cohort members. A peripheral blood sample was provided by each donor, and peripheral blood mononuclear cells were used for TCR beta sequencing. The Qiagen DNeasy Blood Extraction Kit was used to extract genomic DNA from the blood cell samples. Material for sequencing was PBMCs. This chain is built from TRBV10-3 and TRBJ2-3; the central 12 bases match TRBD2. The sequence was obtained from a young man in good health and CMV-seronegative. The CDR3 has the sequence CAISDQTSGGTDTQYF. Here is the DNA: TGTGCCATCAGTGACCAAACTAGCGGGGGGACAGATACGCAGTATTTT.